Included here is one TCR beta chain sequence, with context. Antigen specificity is unknown. This specimen belongs to a study of cytomegalovirus exposure and HLA in healthy donors. Looking at the study overall: Both the 100 to 150 validation repertoires and the approximately 700 first-cohort repertoires used the same platform, as reported by a later analysis. Overall study findings and caveats: A few chains tied to CMV proved CMV antigen-specific in vitro.

The assay was immunoSEQ multiplex PCR, and TCRdb's table has in-frame clones only and misses some. The table includes nearly 200,000 clones, about 79% detected once. The donors were members of the roughly 120-subject validation cohort (separate from the approximately 650-subject first cohort). This CDR3 is 17 amino acids long. Germline loops: CDR1 SQVTM, CDR2 ANQGSEA. V was clipped by 4 bases and J by 3 bases; unmatched bases: 14. Material for sequencing was PBMCs. This chain uses TRBV29-1 with TRBJ2-1; 8 bases are shared with TRBD2. This sequence was found in a woman aged 30 to 39 in good health and CMV-seropositive. The CDR3 loop reads CSVVVGSRLALYNEQFF. CDR3 bases: TGCAGCGTTGTGGTGGGGTCCCGACTAGCGCTCTACAATGAGCAGTTCTTC.